These 5 T cell receptor beta chains were all obtained from the same sample, sequenced in a study of T-cell memory formation after mild COVID-19. TCRdb re-called the 5' RACE reads with MiXCR, one entry per CDR3 protein. The sample lists under 350,000 distinct CDR3 sequences, about 16% occurring once. Source material: PBMCs or a T cell subset sorted from them (not recorded which). The receptors shown here come from a young man who had mild COVID-19 (a few samples of this study predate the infection). Cell type and time point are not known.

Concerning this clonotype: This likely comes from a read error, as the CDR3 has no conserved phenylalanine or tryptophan at its end. The chain uses TRBV19 and TRBJ2-7; 9 bases line up with TRBD1. The J segment lost 4 bases and the V segment lost 8 bases, leaving 3 bases of the junction unmatched. The CDR3 sequence is 12 residues long. The V gene's germline CDR1 is LNHDA and CDR2 SQIVND (reference sequence). The CDR3 spells CASGTGPYEQYL. The CDR3 region has the DNA TGTGCCAGTGGGACAGGGCCATACGAGCAGTACTTA.

The gene calls are TRBV5-5 and TRBJ2-7; tentative D call: TRBD1 (6 bases). V gave up 4 bases and J gave up 1 base, with 15 bases separating them. There are 15 residues in the CDR3. CDR1 is SGHKS and CDR2 is YYEKEE in the germline V gene (reference sequence). CDR3 nucleotide sequence: TGTGCCAGCAGCGTGACAGGTGGGAGATCCTACGAGCAGTACTTC. Residues: CASSVTGGRSYEQYF.

This clonotype was seen a few times. CDR3 DNA sequence: TGCAGTGCTAGAGTCCCGGGACTAGCGGGGGCCCTAGGCACAGATACGCAGTATTTT. It codes for CSARVPGLAGALGTDTQYF. V is TRBV20-1 and J is TRBJ2-3; 14 bases align to TRBD2. The germline V gene has CDR1 DFQATT and CDR2 SNEGSKA (reference sequence). V was pared by 1 base and J by 1 base, with 10 bases of the junction left unmatched. The CDR3 extends over 19 amino acids.

The CDR3 is CASSQPLRDRETKNIQYF. Here the CDR3 DNA reads TGCGCCAGCAGCCAACCCCTGAGGGACAGGGAGACCAAAAACATTCAGTACTTC. The genes are TRBV4-1 and TRBJ2-4; TRBD1 aligns across 9 bases. The CDR3 covers 18 residues. Germline CDR1 reads MGHRA; CDR2 reads YSYEKL. V trimming: 2 bases; J trimming: 2 bases; junction bases outside the gene matches: 10.

In this sample, this clonotype turned up a few times. This sequence joins TRBV2 and TRBJ2-3, with D possibly TRBD2 on 5 matching bases. With 10 bases removed from V and 2 bases from J, the gap between germline ends came to 13 bases. CDR1 is SNHLY and CDR2 is FYNNEI in the germline V gene. The CDR3 is 13 residues long. The DNA for the CDR3 is TGTGCCATCGCAGCGGAGTACACAGATACGCAGTATTTT. Translated: CAIAAEYTDTQYF.